This T cell receptor (beta chain) originates from a study of blood T cell repertoires in COVID-19. For the study at large: T cells, B-cell-depleted T cells, or PBMCs provided the cDNA or gDNA that served as material.

With V trimmed by 6 bases and J by 4 bases, 3 bases remained unmatched. Germline V gives CDR1 MNHEY, CDR2 SMNVEV (reference sequence). The CDR3 runs to 14 residues. Authors' methods: It was from reference gene primer amplification that nucleated cell counts were estimated. Using immunoSEQ multiplex PCR, the repertoire was profiled, and TCRdb retains in-frame clones only, with some absent. The V and J calls and clone size were taken over from that table, and D and trimming were inferred from the DNA. The sample holds around 150,000 clones, approximately 90% seen once. The specimen was peripheral blood. The chain combines TRBV27 with TRBJ1-5; the match to TRBD1 covers 10 bases. The TCR originated in a young man with acute or convalescent COVID-19. The CDR3 DNA reads as TGTGCCAGCAGAGCGGGACAGGGGAATCAGCCCCAGCATTTT. This translates into CASRAGQGNQPQHF.